The present T cell receptor (beta chain) was sequenced within a study of glioma-infiltrating T cells after dendritic cell vaccination. Study outcomes and limitations: Complete blood and tumor specimen sets were limited to few patients.

This CDR3 has 17 residues. The J segment lost 6 bases and the V segment lost 3 bases, leaving 13 bases of the junction unmatched. The germline CDR1 and CDR2 sequences are SGHNT and YYREEE (reference sequence). Remarks on this clone: Its antigen is not known.

Time point indicated: after dendritic cell vaccination, including at tumor progression/relapse. Before vaccination, two weeks after the third vaccination, and at progression, PBMC were collected. The PCR used 60 V beta and 13 J beta primers. TCRdb's table, derived via immunoSEQ multiplex PCR, lists solely in-frame clones and lacks some. The repertoire consists of about 91,000 clones, with roughly 77% occurring once and the leading ten covering approximately 2.1%. The chain combines TRBV5-4 with TRBJ1-4, with TRBD1 matching over 8 bases. The receptor was derived from a human donor with glioblastoma. Sequencing was performed on blood, taken after dendritic cell vaccination. CDR3 sequence reads: CASSSNRGRPEYEKLFF. DNA of the CDR3: TGTGCCAGCAGCTCTAACAGGGGGAGGCCTGAGTATGAAAAACTGTTTTTT.